This is a list of T cell receptor beta chains from one sample in a study of early T cells in non-severe SARS-CoV-2 infection. TCRdb re-derived calls from the 5' RACE reads in MiXCR, one entry per CDR3 protein. The data show around 71,000 distinct CDR3 sequences, with about 14% seen just once and roughly 4.3% held by the top ten. Sample: whole blood, taken at baseline. Receptors originate from an adult who was a healthcare worker with PCR-confirmed SARS-CoV-2 infection or an uninfected control (not recorded which). Both conserved end residues are part of each CDR3.

J gene: TRBJ2-1; V gene: TRBV10-1; CDR3 length: 12; CDR3 protein: CASSGPGNEQFF
J gene: TRBJ2-3; V gene: TRBV5-1; CDR3 length: 14; CDR3 protein: CASSTETSTDTQYF
J gene: TRBJ1-2; V gene: TRBV20-1; CDR3 length: 13; CDR3 protein: CSATRQGLYGYTF
J gene: TRBJ1-2; V gene: TRBV20-1; CDR3 length: 15; CDR3 protein: CSALFSGTRPYGYTF
J gene: TRBJ1-4; V gene: TRBV18; CDR3 length: 15; CDR3 protein: CASSFGTGGDEKLFF
J gene: TRBJ1-1; V gene: TRBV2; CDR3 length: 13; CDR3 protein: CASNQEGYTEAFF
J gene: TRBJ1-3; V gene: TRBV2; CDR3 length: 13; CDR3 protein: CASSEDRRHTIYF
J gene: TRBJ2-7; V gene: TRBV3-1; CDR3 length: 16; CDR3 protein: CASSRQPETVVYEQYF
J gene: TRBJ1-1; V gene: TRBV10-2; CDR3 length: 12; CDR3 protein: CASSEIGKEAFF
J gene: TRBJ2-6; V gene: TRBV18; CDR3 length: 17; CDR3 protein: CASSPLGRFSGANVLTF
J gene: TRBJ2-7; V gene: TRBV7-9; CDR3 length: 15; CDR3 protein: CASSLAGQGASEQYF
J gene: TRBJ2-3; V gene: TRBV29-1; CDR3 length: 14; CDR3 protein: CSVAGYVSTDTQYF
J gene: TRBJ1-6; V gene: TRBV28; CDR3 length: 13; CDR3 protein: CASSRARNSPLHF
J gene: TRBJ2-1; V gene: TRBV29-1; CDR3 length: 18; CDR3 protein: CSVEDPQKAGLSYNEQFF
J gene: TRBJ2-1; V gene: TRBV2; CDR3 length: 10; CDR3 protein: CASSNHEQFF
J gene: TRBJ1-3; V gene: TRBV7-9; CDR3 length: 14; CDR3 protein: CASSGRQGLNPIYF
J gene: TRBJ1-1; V gene: TRBV7-3; CDR3 length: 14; CDR3 protein: CASSRDRVTPEAFF
J gene: TRBJ2-7; V gene: TRBV21-1; CDR3 length: 16; CDR3 protein: CASSKIKTSGTYEQYF
J gene: TRBJ2-7; V gene: TRBV6-2/TRBV6-3; CDR3 length: 14; CDR3 protein: CASRTSGVYYEQYF
J gene: TRBJ1-6; V gene: TRBV6-1; CDR3 length: 16; CDR3 protein: CASSEKQTEYNSPLHF
J gene: TRBJ2-2; V gene: TRBV7-2; CDR3 length: 15; CDR3 protein: CASSRPSSNTGELFF
J gene: TRBJ2-3; V gene: TRBV24-1; CDR3 length: 17; CDR3 protein: CATSDITTSGNPDTQYF
J gene: TRBJ1-4; V gene: TRBV28; CDR3 length: 14; CDR3 protein: CASSQDSPNEKLFF
J gene: TRBJ1-1; V gene: TRBV29-1; CDR3 length: 15; CDR3 protein: CSIFTGKRANTEAFF